The rows below give T cell receptor beta chains drawn from one sample of a study of human T cells and chemical hapten exposure. Using its own MiXCR run on the RACE reads, TCRdb lists one record per CDR3 protein. The sample shows roughly 70,000 distinct CDR3 sequences, more than 8% of them seen only once. This material consisted of whole blood, taken in connection with sensitization to the hapten diphenylcyclopropenone (DPC). The source of these receptors is a woman aged 40 to 50 with alopecia areata. Some clones in this sample may be carry-over from other donors' samples. The CDR3 runs from the conserved cysteine through the conserved F or W. D genes are given only for firm matches. Expanded clones are given a class, and other clones once, few, many or no size at all.

15 TRBJ1-2 - TRBV19 many TGTGCCAGTAGTATTCCCTCCGGACAGACCTATGGCTACACCTTC CASSIPSGQTYGYTF
15 TRBJ1-6 TRBD1 TRBV5-5 many TGTGCCAGCAGCCTCCCAGGGACAGTTCATTCACCCCTCCACTTT CASSLPGTVHSPLHF
14 TRBJ2-2 - TRBV4-3 - TGCGCCAGCAGCCAAGATCGCGGGCAGGGCGGGCTGTTTTTT CASSQDRGQGGLFF
14 TRBJ1-5 - TRBV2 many TGTGCCAGCAGTCCGACTGTTAGCAATCAGCCCCAGCATTTT CASSPTVSNQPQHF
14 TRBJ2-7 TRBD1 TRBV5-1 many TGCGCCAGCAGCCCTGGGACAGGGGGTGACGAGCAGTACTTC CASSPGTGGDEQYF
14 TRBJ2-7 - TRBV28 - TGTGCCAGCAGGGCCCCGGGTCTCGCCTACGAGCAGTACTTC CASRAPGLAYEQYF
13 TRBJ1-1 - TRBV4-2 many TGTGCCAGCAGCCAAGTCAGGGACACTGAAGCTTTCTTT CASSQVRDTEAFF
17 TRBJ1-5 - TRBV5-5 - TGTGCCAGCAGCCTGACTACGGGCGCGGGCTCCAATCAGCCCCAGCATTTT CASSLTTGAGSNQPQHF
16 TRBJ1-6 - TRBV21-1 few TGTGCCAGCAGCAAGGCCCCACAGGGAGAAGGATCACCCCTCCACTTT CASSKAPQGEGSPLHF
17 TRBJ1-5 - TRBV20-1 - TGCTGTGCTAGTCGTGGGGGGCATCTATCCGGCGATCAGCCCCAGCATTTT CCASRGGHLSGDQPQHF